The next 5 T cell receptor beta chains were all read from a single sample in a study of blood T cell repertoires in COVID-19. Generated by immunoSEQ multiplex PCR, the TCRdb table keeps only in-frame clones and is missing some. The table shows roughly 200,000 clones, with nearly 85% occurring only once. Sequencing was performed on peripheral blood. The receptors originated from a woman in her twenties or thirties with COVID-19, enrolled during active disease.

J is TRBJ1-2 and V is TRBV29-1; 10 bases agree with TRBD1. Germline trimming cut 4 bases from V and 3 bases from J; bases unmatched to any gene: 2. This CDR3 comprises 13 residues. Germline lookup yields CDR1 SQVTM and CDR2 ANQGSEA. The CDR3 here is CSVAGTGDYGYTF. For the CDR3, the DNA is TGCAGCGTTGCCGGGACAGGGGACTATGGCTACACCTTC. Full variable domain (rest looked up from reference TRBV29-1 and TRBJ1-2): SAVISQKPSRDICQRGTSLTIQCQVDSQVTMMFWYRQQPGQSLTLIATANQGSEATYESGFVIDKFPISRPNLTFSTLTVSNMSPEDSSIYLCSVAGTGDYGYTFGSGTRLTVV.

This rearrangement joins TRBV11-2 to TRBJ2-5; 14 bases fit TRBD2. Trimming cost V 5 bases and J 4 bases; bases outside gene matches: 15. CDR1 and CDR2 (germline): SGHAT, FQNNGV. The CDR3 is 19 residues long. CDR3 loop: CASSPSPGTSGSLGETQYF. CDR3 DNA: TGTGCCAGCAGCCCTTCACCCGGGACTAGCGGGAGTTTAGGAGAGACCCAGTACTTC.

The chain combines TRBV5-1 with TRBJ1-3; tentative D call: TRBD1 (6 bases). In germline, CDR1 is SGHRS, CDR2 YFSETQ. This CDR3 is 14 amino acids long. Trimming removed 4 bases from V and 0 bases from J, with 8 bases in between. CDR3 sequence: CASSRTDSGNTIYF. The DNA for the CDR3 is TGCGCCAGCAGCAGGACAGACTCTGGAAACACCATATATTTT.

This clone was recorded only once. This chain joins TRBV7-2 and TRBJ1-2; no clear D. CDR1 is SGHTA, CDR2 FQGNSA, per germline. The CDR3 contains 17 residues. The germline V and J ends were trimmed by 6 bases and 4 bases, with 24 bases remaining between them. The CDR3 loop reads CASSPTAFSVNSYGYTF. DNA for the CDR3: TGTGCCAGCAGTCCCACCGCCTTCTCAGTAAACAGCTATGGCTACACCTTC.

The V and J genes are TRBV19 and TRBJ1-4, with TRBD1 as a possible D gene (6 bases). Germline V lookup: CDR1 LNHDA, CDR2 SQIVND (reference sequence). The CDR3 sequence is 14 residues long. Trimming removed 2 bases from V and 7 bases from J, with 11 bases in between. CDR3 residues: CASSITGLGEKLFF. The CDR3 DNA reads as TGTGCCAGTAGTATAACAGGGCTTGGTGAAAAACTGTTTTTT. Supplemented by reference TRBV19 and TRBJ1-4, the full variable domain reads DGGITQSPKYLFRKEGQNVTLSCEQNLNHDAMYWYRQDPGQGLRLIYYSQIVNDFQKGDIAEGYSVSREKKESFPLTVTSAQKNPTAFYLCASSITGLGEKLFFGSGTQLSVL.